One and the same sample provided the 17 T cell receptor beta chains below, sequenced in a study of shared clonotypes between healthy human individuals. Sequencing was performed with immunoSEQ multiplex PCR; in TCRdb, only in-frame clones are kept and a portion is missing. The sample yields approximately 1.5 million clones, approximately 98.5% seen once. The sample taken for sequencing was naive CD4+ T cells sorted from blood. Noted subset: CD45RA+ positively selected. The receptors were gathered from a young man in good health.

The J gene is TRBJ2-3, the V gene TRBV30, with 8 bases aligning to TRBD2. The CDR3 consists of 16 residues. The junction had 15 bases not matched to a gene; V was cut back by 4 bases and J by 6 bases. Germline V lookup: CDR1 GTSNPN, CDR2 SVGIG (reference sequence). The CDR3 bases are TGTGCCTGGACGGCGGGAGGAATGTCCGGAGGTGATACGCAGTATTTT. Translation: CAWTAGGMSGGDTQYF.

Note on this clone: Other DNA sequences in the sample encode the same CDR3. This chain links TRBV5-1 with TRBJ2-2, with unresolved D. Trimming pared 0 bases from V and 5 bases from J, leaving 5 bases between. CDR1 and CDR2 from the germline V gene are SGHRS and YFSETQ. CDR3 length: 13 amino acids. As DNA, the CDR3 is TGCGCCAGCAGCTTGGCGGTAACCGGGGAGCTGTTTTTT. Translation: CASSLAVTGELFF.

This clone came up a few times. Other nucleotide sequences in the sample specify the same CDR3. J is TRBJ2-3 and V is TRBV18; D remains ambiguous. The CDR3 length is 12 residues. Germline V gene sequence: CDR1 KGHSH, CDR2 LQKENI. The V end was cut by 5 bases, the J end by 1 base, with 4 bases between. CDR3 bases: TGTGCCAGCTCATCCCGCACAGATACGCAGTATTTT. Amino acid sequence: CASSSRTDTQYF.

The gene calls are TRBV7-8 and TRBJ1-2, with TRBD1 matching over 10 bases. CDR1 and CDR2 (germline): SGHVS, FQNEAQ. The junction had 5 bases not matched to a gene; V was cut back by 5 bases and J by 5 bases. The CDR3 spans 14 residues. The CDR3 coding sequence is TGTGCCAGCAGCCCCAGACAGGGGGCATATGGCTACACCTTC. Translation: CASSPRQGAYGYTF. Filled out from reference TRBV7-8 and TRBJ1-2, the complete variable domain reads GAGVSQSPRYKVAKRGQDVALRCDPISGHVSLFWYQQALGQGPEFLTYFQNEAQLDKSGLPSDRFFAERPEGSVSTLKIQRTQQEDSAVYLCASSPRQGAYGYTFGSGTRLTVV.

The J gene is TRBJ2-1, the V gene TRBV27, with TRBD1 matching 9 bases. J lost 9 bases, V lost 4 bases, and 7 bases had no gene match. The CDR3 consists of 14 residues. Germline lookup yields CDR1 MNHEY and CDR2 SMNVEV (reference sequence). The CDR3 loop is CASSSDRGNGEQFF. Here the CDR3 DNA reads TGTGCCAGCAGTTCGGACAGGGGCAATGGTGAGCAGTTCTTC.

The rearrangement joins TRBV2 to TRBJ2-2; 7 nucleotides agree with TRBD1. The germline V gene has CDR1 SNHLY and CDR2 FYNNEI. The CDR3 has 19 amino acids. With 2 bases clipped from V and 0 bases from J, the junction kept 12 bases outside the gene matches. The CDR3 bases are TGTGCCAGCAGTGAACCCGGGACAGCAAAAACACCGAACACCGGGGAGCTGTTTTTT. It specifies CASSEPGTAKTPNTGELFF.

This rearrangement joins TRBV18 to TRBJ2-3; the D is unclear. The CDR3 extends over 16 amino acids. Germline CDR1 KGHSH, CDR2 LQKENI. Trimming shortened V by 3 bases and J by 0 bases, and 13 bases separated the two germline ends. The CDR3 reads CASSPVRAVSTDTQYF. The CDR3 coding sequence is TGTGCCAGCTCACCTGTGAGAGCCGTTAGCACAGATACGCAGTATTTT. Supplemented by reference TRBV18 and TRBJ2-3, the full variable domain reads NAGVMQNPRHLVRRRGQEARLRCSPMKGHSHVYWYRQLPEEGLKFMVYLQKENIIDESGMPKERFSAEFPKEGPSILRIQQVVRGDSAAYFCASSPVRAVSTDTQYFGPGTRLTVL.

The CDR3 protein is CASSVAPGLGPSSYEQYF. DNA for the CDR3: TGTGCCAGCAGCGTAGCCCCCGGTCTGGGGCCGAGCTCCTACGAGCAGTACTTC. The rearrangement links TRBV9 to TRBJ2-7; possible D gene TRBD1, 5 bases. Trimming left V 0 bases short and J 0 bases short, with 19 bases between. CDR3 size: 18 residues. The germline CDR1 and CDR2 sequences are SGDLS and YYNGEE.

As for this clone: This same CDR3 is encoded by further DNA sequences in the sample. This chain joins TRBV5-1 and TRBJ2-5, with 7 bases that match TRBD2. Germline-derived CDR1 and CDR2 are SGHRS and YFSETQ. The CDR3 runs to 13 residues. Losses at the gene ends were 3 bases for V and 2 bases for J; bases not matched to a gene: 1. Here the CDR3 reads CASSWGLQETQYF. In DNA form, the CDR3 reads TGCGCCAGCAGCTGGGGACTACAAGAGACCCAGTACTTC.

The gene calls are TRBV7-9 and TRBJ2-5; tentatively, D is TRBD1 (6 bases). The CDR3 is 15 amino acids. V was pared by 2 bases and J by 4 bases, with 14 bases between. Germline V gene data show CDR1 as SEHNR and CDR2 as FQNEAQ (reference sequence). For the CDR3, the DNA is TGTGCCAGCAGCTTAAACAGGGAGAGGGGAGAGACCCAGTACTTC. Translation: CASSLNRERGETQYF.

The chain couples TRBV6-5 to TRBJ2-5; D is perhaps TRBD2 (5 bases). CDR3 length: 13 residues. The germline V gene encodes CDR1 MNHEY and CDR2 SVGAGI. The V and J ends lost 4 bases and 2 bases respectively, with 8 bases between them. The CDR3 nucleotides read TGTGCCAGCAGTTGGACTTTACAAGAGACCCAGTACTTC. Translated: CASSWTLQETQYF.

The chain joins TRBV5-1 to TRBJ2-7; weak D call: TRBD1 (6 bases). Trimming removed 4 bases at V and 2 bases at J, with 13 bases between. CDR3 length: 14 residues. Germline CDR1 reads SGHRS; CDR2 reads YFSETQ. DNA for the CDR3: TGCGCCAGCAGCCGGGAAGGACAGACCTACGAGCAGTACTTC. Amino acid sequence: CASSREGQTYEQYF.

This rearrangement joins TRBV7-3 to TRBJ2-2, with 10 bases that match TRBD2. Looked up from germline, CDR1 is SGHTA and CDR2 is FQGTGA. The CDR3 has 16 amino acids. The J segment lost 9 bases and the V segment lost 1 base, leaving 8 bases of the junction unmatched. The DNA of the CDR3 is TGTGCCAGCAGCTTAAGTAAACTAGCGGGATCGCGGGAGCTGTTTTTT. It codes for CASSLSKLAGSRELFF.

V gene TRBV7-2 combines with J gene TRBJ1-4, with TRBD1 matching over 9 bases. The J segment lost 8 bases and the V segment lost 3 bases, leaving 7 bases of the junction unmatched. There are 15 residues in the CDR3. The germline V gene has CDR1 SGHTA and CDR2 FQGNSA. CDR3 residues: CASSLDRGWEEKLFF. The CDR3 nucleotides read TGTGCCAGCAGCTTGGACAGGGGTTGGGAAGAAAAACTGTTTTTT.

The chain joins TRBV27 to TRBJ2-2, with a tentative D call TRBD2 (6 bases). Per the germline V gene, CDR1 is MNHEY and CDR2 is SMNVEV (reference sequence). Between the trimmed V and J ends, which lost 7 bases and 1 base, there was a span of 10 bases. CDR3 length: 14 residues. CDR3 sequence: CASMRRVNTGELFF. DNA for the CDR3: TGTGCCAGCATGAGGAGGGTGAACACCGGGGAGCTGTTTTTT.

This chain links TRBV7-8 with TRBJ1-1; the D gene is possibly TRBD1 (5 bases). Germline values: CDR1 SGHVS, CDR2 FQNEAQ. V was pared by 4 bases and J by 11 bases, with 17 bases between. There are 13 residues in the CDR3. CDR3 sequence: CASSSYQTASAFF. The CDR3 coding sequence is TGTGCCAGCAGCTCCTACCAGACAGCCTCTGCTTTCTTT.

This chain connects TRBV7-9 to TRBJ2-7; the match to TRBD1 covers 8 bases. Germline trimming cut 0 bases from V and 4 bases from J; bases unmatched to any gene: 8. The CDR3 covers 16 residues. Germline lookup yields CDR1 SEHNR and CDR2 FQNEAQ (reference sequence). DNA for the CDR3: TGTGCCAGCAGCTTAGCGCGCAGGGGGCTTGGGTACGAGCAGTACTTC. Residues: CASSLARRGLGYEQYF.